This passage covers 10 T cell receptor beta chains from one sample sequenced in a study of radiotherapy plus CTLA-4 blockade in lung cancer. The table came from immunoSEQ multiplex PCR; TCRdb's copy has only in-frame clones and leaves some out. The sample lists about 51,000 clones, around 75% occurring once. The sample in question was peripheral blood, obtained from a patient treated with radiotherapy plus ipilimumab. The receptor set was obtained from a human donor with non-small cell lung cancer who had a complete response to radiotherapy plus ipilimumab.

The rearrangement joins TRBV9 to TRBJ1-2, with 9 bases lining up with TRBD1. V was clipped by 3 bases and J by 8 bases; unmatched bases: 20. Germline CDR1 is SGDLS and CDR2 is YYNGEE. This CDR3 comprises 18 residues. CDR3 sequence reads: CASSGETGTGSSGKGYTF. CDR3 sequence (DNA): TGTGCCAGCAGCGGCGAAACCGGGACAGGGTCTTCGGGGAAGGGCTACACCTTC.

V gene TRBV5-4 combines with J gene TRBJ2-5; 11 bases line up with TRBD1. The V and J ends lost 4 bases and 4 bases, in that order; junction bases with no gene match: 6. The CDR3 is 15 amino acids. Germline V gene lookup returns CDR1 SGHNT and CDR2 YYREEE (reference sequence). Here the CDR3 reads CASSPRTGGGETQYF. DNA of the CDR3: TGTGCCAGCAGCCCCCGGACAGGGGGCGGAGAGACCCAGTACTTC.

The chain links TRBV19 to TRBJ1-1; 10 bases agree with TRBD1. Losses at the gene ends were 3 bases for V and 4 bases for J; bases not matched to a gene: 11. The CDR3 contains 17 residues. Per germline, CDR1 LNHDA and CDR2 SQIVND (reference sequence). The CDR3 spells CASSIFPGQGFRTEAFF. Written as DNA, the CDR3 is TGTGCCAGTAGTATTTTTCCGGGACAGGGGTTTCGCACTGAAGCTTTCTTT.

V usage is TRBV27 and J usage is TRBJ2-1; 7 bases fit TRBD1. The CDR3 runs to 14 residues. Losses at the gene ends were 5 bases for V and 7 bases for J; bases not matched to a gene: 8. Germline CDR1 is MNHEY and CDR2 is SMNVEV (reference sequence). Written as DNA, the CDR3 is TGTGCCAGCAGTAGCAGACAGGGAAAGAATGAGCAGTTCTTC. Translated: CASSSRQGKNEQFF.

This chain links TRBV7-2 with TRBJ2-3, with 8 bases fitting TRBD1. The CDR3 contains 17 residues. The V segment lost 0 bases and the J segment 5 bases; nucleotides outside the gene matches: 10. CDR1 SGHTA and CDR2 FQGNSA come from the germline V gene. CDR3 sequence (DNA): TGTGCCAGCAGCTTAGCGCGGAGCAGGGGGCGAGGAGATACGCAGTATTTT. This encodes CASSLARSRGRGDTQYF.

The V call is TRBV4-3, the J call TRBJ2-5; D is possibly TRBD2 (6 bases). The J call may be in error: the DNA end matches TRBJ2-7 better. The CDR3 contains 13 residues. Germline V gene data show CDR1 as LGHNA and CDR2 as YSLEER. CDR3 bases: TGCGCCAGCAGCCCGCAACGGGGGTACGAGCAGTACTTC. It yields the protein CASSPQRGYEQYF.

The rearrangement uses TRBV4-1 and TRBJ1-2; tentative D call: TRBD1 (5 bases). The CDR3 is 14 residues long. V was cut by 2 bases and J by 7 bases, with 14 bases left in between. Germline V gene lookup returns CDR1 MGHRA and CDR2 YSYEKL. As DNA, the CDR3 is TGCGCCAGCAGCCAACCTTTGGGCAGGGCTGGCTACACCTTC. The encoded protein is CASSQPLGRAGYTF.

This clone was found a few times. This chain connects TRBV29-1 to TRBJ1-2, with 8 bases that match TRBD1. This CDR3 is built from 14 residues. CDR1 and CDR2 (germline): SQVTM, ANQGSEA. The ends lost 1 base at V and 4 bases at J; junction bases unmatched: 5. CDR3: CSVEGGDRTYGYTF. The DNA for the CDR3 is TGCAGCGTTGAAGGGGGGGACAGGACCTATGGCTACACCTTC.

The V and J genes are TRBV27 and TRBJ2-5; D not resolved. The CDR3 covers 14 residues. CDR1 and CDR2 from the germline V gene are MNHEY and SMNVEV (reference sequence). V was pared by 4 bases and J by 5 bases, with 14 bases between. The CDR3 bases are TGTGCCAGCAGTTCGCTGGGCAGAGCCGAGACCCAGTACTTC. This encodes CASSSLGRAETQYF.

The V gene is TRBV7-2, the J gene TRBJ1-4; 7 bases line up with TRBD1. This CDR3 comprises 14 residues. Germline CDR1 is SGHTA and CDR2 is FQGNSA. V was clipped by 5 bases and J by 5 bases; unmatched bases: 5. The CDR3 spells CASSRGQRNEKLFF. In nucleotides, the CDR3 is TGTGCCAGCAGCAGGGGACAGAGAAATGAAAAACTGTTTTTT.